The sequence of this T cell receptor beta chain was determined in a study of tumor-infiltrating lymphocytes in localized non-small cell lung cancer. The CDR3 consists of 12 residues. V lost 2 bases to trimming and J lost 14 bases, with 16 bases between them. Germline V gene data show CDR1 as SGHNT and CDR2 as YYREEE (reference sequence). As regards this clone: Antigen unknown.

The study's findings and limits: No link was found between tumor T-cell fraction and recurrence-free survival. Different pieces of the same tissue went to different assays, confounding technical variation with intratumor heterogeneity.

Only in-frame clones appear in the TCRdb table, and some are missing; sequencing was by immunoSEQ multiplex PCR. The sample carries about 16,000 clones, around 80% recorded once. V is TRBV5-4 and J is TRBJ2-5; maybe TRBD2 (6 bases). This receptor was identified in a human donor with non-small cell lung cancer. Sequencing was done on a sample of lung tumor tissue. The CDR3 coding sequence is TGTGCCAGCAGCTTACCCTCCGGGAGCCCATACTTC. Translating gives CASSLPSGSPYF.